These 28 T cell receptor beta chains were sequenced from one sample in a study of CD8 T cells in ankylosing spondylitis. MiXCR was run by TCRdb on the 5' RACE reads, yielding one entry per CDR3 protein. Among 100,000 to 150,000 distinct CDR3 sequences listed, 6.5% to 9% were seen once. The sample comprised blood, either unsorted or a sorted T cell fraction (not recorded which). The receptors here all came from a male donor with ankylosing spondylitis or in good health (not recorded which).

This clonotype was counted many times. CDR3 sequence reads: CASSLTGVANTGELFF. CDR3 nucleotide sequence: TGTGCCAGCAGCTTAACCGGGGTCGCGAACACCGGGGAGCTGTTTTTT. The chain combines TRBV7-9 with TRBJ2-2; TRBD2 is a possible D gene (5 bases). The V end lost 2 bases, the J end lost 0 bases, and 10 bases lay between the germline ends. CDR3 length equals 16 residues. In germline, CDR1 is SEHNR, CDR2 FQNEAQ (reference sequence).

This clonotype was seen repeatedly, ten times or more. V usage is TRBV7-2 and J usage is TRBJ1-2; D is unclear. Germline loops: CDR1 SGHTA, CDR2 FQGNSA. Trimming left V 1 base short and J 4 bases short, with 13 bases between. This CDR3 comprises 15 residues. CDR3 amino acids: CASSLDRAPSYGYTF. As DNA, the CDR3 is TGTGCCAGCAGCTTAGATAGGGCGCCTTCCTATGGCTACACCTTC.

Many counts were recorded for this clonotype. The J gene is TRBJ2-2, the V gene TRBV12-3 or TRBV12-4; D possibly corresponds to TRBD2 (6 bases). The CDR3 runs to 14 residues. Trimming stripped 5 bases from V and 3 bases from J, with 10 bases between. The CDR3 nucleotides read TGTGCCAGCAGTAACGGGGGTGACACCGGGGAGCTGTTTTTT. As protein: CASSNGGDTGELFF.

This clonotype was found many times. This chain links TRBV30 with TRBJ2-7, with D uncertain. Germline CDR1 and CDR2: GTSNPN and SVGIG (reference sequence). V gave up 4 bases and J gave up 3 bases, with 10 bases separating them. The CDR3 extends over 12 amino acids. The CDR3 region is CAWTRDFYEQYF. In DNA, the CDR3 is TGTGCCTGGACCCGAGACTTCTACGAGCAGTACTTC.

This clonotype has at least ten counts. V gene TRBV5-1 combines with J gene TRBJ2-3; D tentatively reads TRBD1 or TRBD2 (5 bases each). V was trimmed by 0 bases and J by 2 bases, leaving 19 bases between them. The CDR3 runs to 18 residues. CDR1 and CDR2 from the germline V gene are SGHRS and YFSETQ. The CDR3 DNA sequence: TGCGCCAGCAGCTTGGCCCGGGACGGTCCTATACTCACAGATACGCAGTATTTT. Translation gives CASSLARDGPILTDTQYF.

This clonotype was found many times. The chain combines TRBV7-2 with TRBJ1-5; D remains ambiguous. Germline V lookup: CDR1 SGHTA, CDR2 FQGNSA. CDR3 length equals 15 residues. V was clipped by 8 bases and J by 5 bases, with 19 bases between them. CDR3: CASALMDGEHQPQHF. The DNA of the CDR3 is TGTGCCAGCGCTTTGATGGACGGGGAACATCAGCCCCAGCATTTT. The whole variable domain, filled in from reference TRBV7-2 and TRBJ1-5, reads GAGVSQSPSNKVTEKGKDVELRCDPISGHTALYWYRQSLGQGLEFLIYFQGNSAPDKSGLPSDRFSAERTGGSVSTLTIQRTQQEDSAVYLCASALMDGEHQPQHFGDGTRLSIL.

This clonotype was counted many times. V gene TRBV7-9 combines with J gene TRBJ1-4, with D perhaps matching TRBD1 (5 bases). The CDR3 consists of 16 residues. CDR1 is SEHNR, CDR2 FQNEAQ, per germline (reference sequence). The V end lost 5 bases, the J end lost 8 bases, and 21 bases lay between the germline ends. The CDR3 spells CASSRLGTRDGEKLFF. CDR3 bases: TGTGCCAGCAGCCGACTCGGGACCAGGGACGGGGAAAAACTGTTTTTT. Combining the CDR3 with reference TRBV7-9 and TRBJ1-4 gives the whole variable domain DTGVSQNPRHKITKRGQNVTFRCDPISEHNRLYWYRQTLGQGPEFLTYFQNEAQLEKSRLLSDRFSAERPKGSFSTLEIQRTEQGDSAMYLCASSRLGTRDGEKLFFGSGTQLSVL.

This clonotype was detected ten times or more. The chain links TRBV20-1 to TRBJ2-4, with D uncertain. V was pared by 0 bases and J by 9 bases, with 6 bases between. Germline V gene sequence: CDR1 DFQATT, CDR2 SNEGSKA (reference sequence). The CDR3 sequence is 11 residues long. The CDR3 sequence: CSAREGPIQYF. The DNA of the CDR3 is TGCAGTGCTAGAGAAGGACCCATTCAGTACTTC.

The chain uses TRBV6-5 and TRBJ2-5, with TRBD1 matching over 9 bases. The germline gives CDR1 MNHEY, CDR2 SVGAGI. V shed 0 bases and J 3 bases; nucleotides not matched to a gene: 5. The CDR3 contains 16 residues. CDR3 sequence: CASSYSTGQGEETQYF. CDR3 sequence (DNA): TGTGCCAGCAGTTACTCGACGGGACAGGGAGAAGAGACCCAGTACTTC.

This clonotype was counted at least ten times. V gene TRBV7-6 combines with J gene TRBJ2-7; no reliable D call. The germline V gene encodes CDR1 SGHVS and CDR2 FNYEAQ. The CDR3 extends over 12 amino acids. The germline V and J ends were trimmed by 3 bases and 4 bases, with 7 bases remaining between them. CDR3 in amino acids: CASSLNQYEQYF. CDR3 sequence (DNA): TGTGCCAGCAGCTTGAATCAATACGAGCAGTACTTC.

This clonotype was seen only a few times. V is TRBV7-2 and J is TRBJ2-1; the D is unclear. The CDR3 extends over 13 amino acids. The V and J ends lost 4 bases and 2 bases respectively, with 6 bases between them. The germline gives CDR1 SGHTA, CDR2 FQGNSA. Here the CDR3 reads CASSSRAYNEQFF. The CDR3 nucleotides are TGTGCCAGCAGCTCCAGAGCCTACAATGAGCAGTTCTTC.

The table lists this clonotype with a few counts. V is TRBV20-1 and J is TRBJ2-7; TRBD2 might be the D (5 bases). This CDR3 comprises 12 residues. V shed 7 bases and J shed 2 bases, with 12 bases lying between them. Germline V gene sequence: CDR1 DFQATT, CDR2 SNEGSKA (reference sequence). CDR3 protein: CSVRRTPYEQYF. For the CDR3, the DNA is TGCAGTGTCCGGAGGACCCCCTACGAGCAGTACTTC.

This clonotype has more than one count but fewer than ten. This chain joins TRBV6-1 and TRBJ2-3, with 11 bases fitting TRBD1. Germline CDR1 MNHNS, CDR2 SASEGT. The CDR3 runs to 16 residues. J was trimmed by 4 bases and V by 3 bases; bases with no gene match: 6. CDR3: CASSDPPGQGADTQYF. The CDR3 region has the DNA TGTGCCAGCAGTGATCCTCCGGGACAGGGGGCAGATACGCAGTATTTT.

This clonotype was seen ten or more times. This sequence joins TRBV20-1 and TRBJ1-2; TRBD1 matches 8 bases. The CDR3 extends over 12 amino acids. The V segment lost 3 bases and the J segment 4 bases; nucleotides outside the gene matches: 1. Looked up from germline, CDR1 is DFQATT and CDR2 is SNEGSKA (reference sequence). CDR3 residues: CSARDRVYGYTF. In nucleotides, the CDR3 is TGCAGTGCTAGGGACAGGGTCTATGGCTACACCTTC.

This clonotype appeared many times. The CDR3 region is CASSLNRGTYEQYF. The DNA of the CDR3 is TGCGCCAGCAGCTTGAACAGGGGTACCTACGAGCAGTACTTC. This chain uses TRBV5-1 with TRBJ2-7, with TRBD1 matching over 7 bases. Germline loops: CDR1 SGHRS, CDR2 YFSETQ. V shed 1 base and J 2 bases; nucleotides not matched to a gene: 3. The CDR3 length is 14 residues.

This clonotype was recorded many times. The V and J genes are TRBV14 and TRBJ1-1, with 8 bases matching TRBD1. The CDR3 has 15 residues. The V and J ends lost 2 bases and 5 bases, in that order; junction bases with no gene match: 7. Germline-derived CDR1 and CDR2 are SGHDN and FVKESK. The DNA of the CDR3 is TGTGCCAGCAGCCAACTCAGGGGGCGTTGGACTGAAGCTTTCTTT. Translated, it gives CASSQLRGRWTEAFF.

In its sample, this clonotype was seen a few times. This chain links TRBV5-1 with TRBJ1-1; no clear D gene. This CDR3 region has 13 residues. CDR1 SGHRS and CDR2 YFSETQ come from the germline V gene. V was cut by 4 bases and J by 8 bases, with 15 bases left in between. Here the CDR3 reads CASSERNGREAFF. The CDR3 DNA reads TGCGCCAGCAGCGAAAGAAACGGGCGCGAAGCTTTCTTT.

This clonotype occurred many times. The chain recombines TRBV7-3 with TRBJ2-7; the match to TRBD2 covers 11 bases. The CDR3 totals 14 residues. Germline values: CDR1 SGHTA, CDR2 FQGTGA. V dropped 5 bases and J dropped 3; count of bases not matched to a gene: 3. DNA of the CDR3: TGTGCCAGCAGCGAACTAGCGGGGGACTACGAGCAGTACTTC. This gives the protein CASSELAGDYEQYF.

Details on this clonotype: With a much larger clone just one base away, this may be a read error. This chain joins TRBV5-1 and TRBJ1-1, with a possible D match to TRBD1 (5 bases). Germline V CDR1 and CDR2: SGHRS, YFSETQ. The CDR3 spans 13 residues. This chain's CDR3 is CATSLLTATEAFF. As DNA, the CDR3 is TGCGCCACCAGCCTACTGACAGCCACTGAAGCTTTCTTT.

For the CDR3, the DNA is TGTGCCAGCTCACCACGACAGGATATGAATCAGCCCCAGCATTTT. The encoded protein is CASSPRQDMNQPQHF. The rearrangement joins TRBV18 to TRBJ1-5, with D maybe TRBD1 (6 bases). The V gene lost 1 base and the J gene lost 4 bases, with 11 bases spanning the gap. Germline V gives CDR1 KGHSH, CDR2 LQKENI. This CDR3 is built from 15 residues.

The V and J genes are TRBV5-1 and TRBJ2-1; D remains unclear. CDR3 length: 14 residues. V was shortened by 4 bases and J by 9 bases, with 17 bases between the two germline ends. Germline V gene data show CDR1 as SGHRS and CDR2 as YFSETQ. The CDR3 bases are TGCGCCAGCAGCCAGGATCCGGCCGTCATTGAGCAGTTCTTC. It codes for CASSQDPAVIEQFF. Full variable domain (rest looked up from reference TRBV5-1 and TRBJ2-1): KAGVTQTPRYLIKTRGQQVTLSCSPISGHRSVSWYQQTPGQGLQFLFEYFSETQRNKGNFPGRFSGRQFSNSRSEMNVSTLELGDSALYLCASSQDPAVIEQFFGPGTRLTVL.

The chain couples TRBV30 to TRBJ2-1; TRBD1 matches 7 bases. Per germline, CDR1 GTSNPN and CDR2 SVGIG (reference sequence). The CDR3 consists of 14 residues. Trimming cost V 4 bases and J 2 bases; bases outside gene matches: 5. This CDR3 reads CAWTGTATYNEQFF. Written as DNA, the CDR3 is TGTGCCTGGACCGGGACAGCTACCTACAATGAGCAGTTCTTC.

This clonotype was counted at least ten times. The chain is built from TRBV12-3 or TRBV12-4 and TRBJ2-1, with 12 nucleotides matching TRBD2. This CDR3 has 15 amino acids. The J segment lost 5 bases and the V segment lost 6 bases, leaving 5 bases of the junction unmatched. The CDR3: CASSRTSGGHNEQFF. CDR3 bases: TGTGCCAGCAGCCGTACTAGCGGGGGGCACAATGAGCAGTTCTTC.

This clonotype was found many times. The chain combines TRBV5-5 with TRBJ2-1, with D perhaps matching TRBD1 or TRBD2 (5 bases each). From germline, CDR1 is SGHKS and CDR2 YYEKEE (reference sequence). This CDR3 spans 13 amino acids. V lost 4 bases and J lost 10, with 15 bases in between. In DNA, the CDR3 is TGTGCCAGCAGCGCCAGGGTTTCGGGAGAGCAGTTCTTC. Its protein is CASSARVSGEQFF.

The sample holds many counts of this clonotype. The J gene is TRBJ1-1, the V gene TRBV12-3 or TRBV12-4, with D tentatively TRBD1 (6 bases). V was trimmed by 5 bases and J by 6 bases, leaving 22 bases between them. This CDR3 region has 16 residues. The CDR3: CASSPGVGAPLAEAFF. CDR3 nucleotide sequence: TGTGCCAGCAGTCCCGGGGTGGGGGCCCCTCTGGCTGAAGCTTTCTTT.

This clonotype was observed at least ten times. Germline and junction disagree at one end, which may indicate a read error. The V call is TRBV7-2, the J call TRBJ2-5; D might be TRBD2 (5 bases). The CDR3 contains 10 residues. Germline values: CDR1 SGHTA, CDR2 FQGNSA. The CDR3 nucleotides read TGTGCCAGCAGCTTATTCTCGAGGGACTTC. This codes for CASSLFSRDF.

Many counts were recorded for this clonotype. The V and J genes are TRBV5-1 and TRBJ2-1; the D gene could be TRBD1 or TRBD2 (7 bases each). Germline values: CDR1 SGHRS, CDR2 YFSETQ. The V gene lost 0 bases and the J gene lost 6 bases, with 13 bases spanning the gap. This CDR3 spans 15 amino acids. The CDR3 sequence is CASSLEGRGGNEQFF. DNA of the CDR3: TGCGCCAGCAGCTTGGAAGGCAGGGGGGGCAATGAGCAGTTCTTC.

Regarding this clonotype: A junction end diverges from the germline sequence, so it may reflect a read error. This chain connects TRBV12-3 or TRBV12-4 to TRBJ2-1; the D is unclear. The CDR3 length is 14 residues. The CDR3 coding sequence is TGTGCCAGCAGCTTAGCACCAGACTACAATGAGCAGTTCTTC. Protein: CASSLAPDYNEQFF.